These T cell receptor beta chains were read from a single sample in a study of technical replicates of blood from several donors. Sequenced by immunoSEQ multiplex PCR; TCRdb stores in-frame clones only, minus some. This table holds more than 70,000 clones, roughly 93% found once. The sequenced material came from T cells isolated from PBMCs. Receptors were obtained from a human donor in good health. Each CDR3 is given with its conserved first and last residue. A D gene is named only where the DNA matches it firmly. Where a row states a size, it is once, few, many or the class of an expanded clone; other rows omit it.

j_call	clone_size	d_call	v_call	cdr3_aa	cdr3_nt
TRBJ2-3	-	TRBD2	TRBV5-1	CASRAISGRSTDTQYF	TGCGCCAGCAGGGCGATTAGCGGGAGGAGCACAGATACGCAGTATTTT
TRBJ2-7	-	-	TRBV7-2	CASSFVSRDYEQYF	TGTGCCAGCAGCTTCGTTTCTCGAGACTACGAGCAGTACTTC
TRBJ2-2	-	TRBD2	TRBV4-1	CASSQAGRDTGELFF	TGCGCCAGCAGCCAAGCAGGGAGGGACACCGGGGAGCTGTTTTTT
TRBJ1-1	-	TRBD1	TRBV7-8	CASSERQGWNTEAFF	TGTGCCAGCAGCGAAAGACAGGGATGGAACACTGAAGCTTTCTTT
TRBJ2-3	-	-	TRBV2	CASRDNSPDTQYF	TGTGCCAGCAGAGACAACAGCCCAGATACGCAGTATTTT
TRBJ1-3	-	TRBD1	TRBV5-1	CASSLGDRAFSGNTIYF	TGCGCCAGCAGCTTGGGAGACAGGGCGTTCTCTGGAAACACCATATATTTT
TRBJ2-1	once	TRBD1	TRBV10-2	CASTRDRAYNEQFF	TGCGCCAGCACGAGGGACAGGGCCTACAATGAGCAGTTCTTC
TRBJ2-6	-	-	TRBV28	CASMVTGPNSGANVLTF	TGTGCCAGCATGGTAACAGGACCAAACTCTGGGGCCAACGTCCTGACTTTC
TRBJ2-3	-	-	TRBV10-1	CASSEFVGGPLGTDTQYF	TGCGCCAGCAGTGAGTTTGTGGGGGGGCCTCTCGGTACAGATACGCAGTATTTT
TRBJ2-7	-	-	TRBV7-6	CASSSRAGHAYEQYF	TGTGCCAGCAGCTCAAGGGCGGGGCACGCCTACGAGCAGTACTTC
TRBJ1-5	-	-	TRBV19	CASSIAVRQPQHF	TGTGCCAGTAGTATAGCCGTGAGACAGCCCCAGCATTTT
TRBJ1-5	once	-	TRBV30	CAWSDTLGAYSNQPQHF	TGTGCCTGGAGCGACACCTTAGGGGCCTATAGCAATCAGCCCCAGCATTTT
TRBJ2-1	-	TRBD1	TRBV28	CASSIQGNEQFF	TGTGCCAGCAGTATACAGGGGAATGAGCAGTTCTTC
TRBJ2-5	-	TRBD2	TRBV6-1	CASIGEGGETQYF	TGTGCCAGCATTGGGGAGGGAGGAGAGACCCAGTACTTC
TRBJ1-5	-	-	TRBV6-4	CASSDSGGQPQHF	TGTGCCAGCAGTGACTCCGGGGGGCAGCCCCAGCATTTT
TRBJ2-7	-	-	TRBV29-1	CSALSAYEQYF	TGCAGCGCACTGTCTGCCTACGAGCAGTACTTC
TRBJ2-3	-	TRBD2	TRBV5-1	CASSLGLAGVLDTQYF	TGCGCCAGCAGCTTGGGATTAGCGGGGGTCCTAGATACGCAGTATTTT
TRBJ1-3	-	TRBD1	TRBV7-6	CASSSGQGRSGNTIYF	TGTGCCAGCAGCTCGGGACAGGGCAGATCTGGAAACACCATATATTTT
TRBJ2-2	-	TRBD1	TRBV6-5	CASSYLGQGLSGELFF	TGTGCCAGCAGTTACTTGGGACAGGGGTTGTCCGGGGAGCTGTTTTTT
TRBJ2-3	-	TRBD2	TRBV7-3	CASSRGGANPTDTQYF	TGTGCCAGCAGCCGCGGGGGAGCCAACCCCACAGATACGCAGTATTTT
TRBJ2-1	-	TRBD1	TRBV6-5	CASSYSWDRVNEQFF	TGTGCCAGCAGTTACTCTTGGGACAGGGTTAATGAGCAGTTCTTC
TRBJ2-1	-	-	TRBV28	CARSRGSNPGSYNEQFF	TGTGCCAGAAGCAGGGGAAGTAATCCAGGCTCCTACAATGAGCAGTTCTTC
TRBJ2-3	-	TRBD2	TRBV4-1	CASSQVFAGLARHF	TGCGCCAGCAGCCAAGTATTTGCGGGACTAGCCAGACATTTT
TRBJ2-7	once	TRBD2	TRBV19	CASSKLAGGLQLYEQYF	TGTGCCAGTAGCAAACTAGCGGGGGGGTTACAGCTTTACGAGCAGTACTTC
TRBJ2-7	-	TRBD2	TRBV5-1	CASSLGLAGFEQYF	TGCGCCAGCAGCTTGGGACTAGCGGGTTTCGAGCAGTACTTC
TRBJ2-7	-	-	TRBV9	CASSPPGRDTYEQYF	TGTGCCAGCAGCCCTCCGGGCAGGGACACCTACGAGCAGTACTTC
TRBJ2-7	-	TRBD1	TRBV6-1	CASRVGTGGYEQYF	TGTGCCAGCAGGGTTGGGACAGGGGGATACGAGCAGTACTTC
TRBJ1-2	once	-	TRBV19	CASSTAWGGGYGYTF	TGTGCCAGTAGTACGGCTTGGGGCGGGGGGTATGGCTACACCTTC
TRBJ2-7	once	-	TRBV19	CASSPGFLYEQYF	TGTGCCAGTAGCCCCGGGTTCCTCTACGAGCAGTACTTC
TRBJ2-7	-	-	TRBV29-1	CSGSMYEQYF	TGCAGCGGGAGTATGTACGAGCAGTACTTC
TRBJ1-4	-	-	TRBV30	CAWSVGRANEKLFF	TGTGCCTGGAGTGTGGGCAGGGCAAATGAAAAACTGTTTTTT
TRBJ2-1	-	-	TRBV11-2	CASSATGSSYNEQFF	TGTGCCAGCAGCGCCACTGGGAGCTCCTACAATGAGCAGTTCTTC
TRBJ2-7	-	TRBD1	TRBV15	CATSRGGQGSLEQYF	TGTGCCACCAGCAGAGGGGGACAGGGATCCCTCGAGCAGTACTTC
TRBJ2-1	-	TRBD2	TRBV5-6	CASSLEGYNTGGSYNEQFF	TGTGCCAGCAGCTTGGAAGGTTACAACACGGGGGGGTCCTACAATGAGCAGTTCTTC
TRBJ1-1	-	-	TRBV7-2	CASSLRREGSEAFF	TGTGCCAGCAGCTTAAGGAGGGAGGGCTCTGAAGCTTTCTTT
TRBJ2-7	-	TRBD1	TRBV14	CASSQQGGFYEQYF	TGTGCCAGCAGCCAACAAGGGGGCTTTTACGAGCAGTACTTC
TRBJ1-3	-	-	TRBV28	CASVRGYTIYF	TGTGCCAGCGTAAGGGGGTACACCATATATTTT
TRBJ1-2	-	-	TRBV2	CASSGSGGANYGYTF	TGTGCCAGCAGCGGCAGCGGGGGGGCGAACTATGGCTACACCTTC
TRBJ1-1	-	-	TRBV2	CASSIGVGVEAFF	TGTGCCAGCAGTATCGGCGTCGGGGTTGAAGCTTTCTTT
TRBJ1-1	-	-	TRBV30	CAWSVVPQGAFF	TGTGCCTGGAGTGTAGTTCCCCAGGGCGCTTTCTTT
TRBJ2-5	once	-	TRBV30	CAWSRVGETQYF	TGTGCCTGGTCCAGGGTCGGGGAGACCCAGTACTTC
TRBJ2-5	-	-	TRBV7-3	CASSSSTRETQYF	TGTGCCAGCAGCTCCTCGACTAGAGAGACCCAGTACTTC
TRBJ2-1	-	TRBD2	TRBV5-1	CASSPGTSGYNEQFF	TGCGCCAGCAGCCCAGGGACTAGCGGCTACAATGAGCAGTTCTTC
TRBJ2-3	-	TRBD1	TRBV9	CASSVAQGADTQYF	TGTGCCAGCAGCGTAGCTCAGGGGGCAGATACGCAGTATTTT
TRBJ2-1	-	TRBD1	TRBV6-1	CASSDRGNEQFF	TGTGCCAGCAGTGACAGGGGGAATGAGCAGTTCTTC
TRBJ1-1	-	TRBD1	TRBV6-6	CASSHRGLMNTEAFF	TGTGCCAGCAGTCACAGGGGTCTCATGAACACTGAAGCTTTCTTT
TRBJ2-7	-	TRBD2	TRBV9	CASSVEVAGASWKQYF	TGTGCCAGCAGCGTAGAAGTAGCGGGGGCCTCCTGGAAGCAGTACTTC
TRBJ1-6	-	TRBD1	TRBV4-2	CASSHGEGQGNSPLHF	TGTGCCAGCAGCCACGGCGAGGGACAGGGGAATTCACCCCTCCACTTT
TRBJ2-7	-	-	TRBV29-1	CSVEGEGEQYF	TGCAGCGTTGAAGGCGAGGGCGAGCAGTACTTC
TRBJ2-7	once	TRBD2	TRBV28	CASSLRGLRLAGDSPLGQYF	TGTGCCAGCAGTTTAAGAGGGCTTCGACTAGCGGGAGATTCCCCCCTTGGGCAGTACTTC
TRBJ2-6	-	-	TRBV7-3	CASNVQGLVAGANVLTF	TGTGCCAGCAACGTACAGGGATTAGTGGCTGGGGCCAACGTCCTGACTTTC
TRBJ2-7	-	TRBD2	TRBV28	CASSLTTSGRAVRSYEQYF	TGTGCCAGCAGTTTAACGACTAGCGGGAGGGCCGTTAGGTCCTACGAGCAGTACTTC
TRBJ2-2	once	-	TRBV10-1	CASRTATGELFF	TGCGCCAGCAGGACAGCCACCGGGGAGCTGTTTTTT